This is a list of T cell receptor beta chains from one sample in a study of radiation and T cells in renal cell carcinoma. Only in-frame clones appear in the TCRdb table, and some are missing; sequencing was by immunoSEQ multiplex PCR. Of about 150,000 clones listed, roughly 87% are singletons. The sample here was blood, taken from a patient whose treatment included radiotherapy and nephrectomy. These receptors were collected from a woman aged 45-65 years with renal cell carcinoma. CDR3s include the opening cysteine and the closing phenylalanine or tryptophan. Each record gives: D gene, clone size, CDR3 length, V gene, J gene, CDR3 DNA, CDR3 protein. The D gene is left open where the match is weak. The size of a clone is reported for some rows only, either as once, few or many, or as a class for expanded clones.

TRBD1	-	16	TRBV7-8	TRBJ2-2	TGTGCCAGCAGCTCCACCACGGACAGGGGCACCGGGGAGCTGTTTTTT	CASSSTTDRGTGELFF
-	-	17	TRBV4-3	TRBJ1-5	TGCGCCAGCAGCCAAGATCGGGGGGGCTGGGGTGGTCAGCCCCAGCATTTT	CASSQDRGGWGGQPQHF
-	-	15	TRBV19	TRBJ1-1	TGTGCCAGTAGTTCAGGCAGGGTGGGTACCGCTGAAGCTTTCTTT	CASSSGRVGTAEAFF
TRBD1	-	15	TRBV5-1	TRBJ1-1	TGCGCCAGCAGCCCGCGGACAGGTATTGGGACTGAAGCTTTCTTT	CASSPRTGIGTEAFF
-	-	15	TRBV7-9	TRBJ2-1	TGTGCCAGCAGCTTAGAAGGGGTCTCCTACAATGAGCAGTTCTTC	CASSLEGVSYNEQFF
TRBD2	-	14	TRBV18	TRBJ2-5	TGTGCCAGCTCACCTTCGACTAGCTTCGAGACCCAGTACTTC	CASSPSTSFETQYF
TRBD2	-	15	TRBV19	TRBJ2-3	TGTGCCAGTAGTAGGAGGACTAGTGCCCCAGATACGCAGTATTTT	CASSRRTSAPDTQYF
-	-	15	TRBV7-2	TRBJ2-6	TGTGCCAGCAGCCTTGACCTCTCTGGGGCCAACGTCCTGACTTTC	CASSLDLSGANVLTF
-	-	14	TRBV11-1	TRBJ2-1	TGTGCCAGCATTGGTGCAGGGGATGTTGGTGAGCAGTTCTTC	CASIGAGDVGEQFF
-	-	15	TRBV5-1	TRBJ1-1	TGCGCCAGCAGCTTGGGAGCTTTAGGGAGCACTGAAGCTTTCTTT	CASSLGALGSTEAFF
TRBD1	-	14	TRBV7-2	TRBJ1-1	TGTGCCATCACGACAGGGGGCTGGAACACTGAAGCTTTCTTT	CAITTGGWNTEAFF
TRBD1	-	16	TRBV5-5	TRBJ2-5	TGTGCCAGCAGCTTGGGGGACAGGGGGCGTCTTGAGACCCAGTACTTC	CASSLGDRGRLETQYF
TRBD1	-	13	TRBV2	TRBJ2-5	TGTGCCAGCAGTGGGGACAGGGGGGAGACCCAGTACTTC	CASSGDRGETQYF
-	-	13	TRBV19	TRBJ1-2	TGTGCCAGTAGTGGGGCAGGGAACTATGGCTACACCTTC	CASSGAGNYGYTF
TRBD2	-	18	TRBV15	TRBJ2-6	TGTGCCACCAGCCCCCCTGGGAGGGTATACTCTGGGGCCAACGTCCTGACTTTC	CATSPPGRVYSGANVLTF
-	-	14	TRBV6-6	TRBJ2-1	TGTGCCAGCAGTACCCTAGGGGGGAGGAATGAGCAGTTCTTC	CASSTLGGRNEQFF
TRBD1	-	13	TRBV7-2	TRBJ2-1	TGTGCCAGCAGCCTCGGACAGGGTCGACAGCAGTTCTTC	CASSLGQGRQQFF
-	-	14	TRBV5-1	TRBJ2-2	TGCGCCAGCAGCCCCTACTCGGACACCGGGGAGCTGTTTTTT	CASSPYSDTGELFF
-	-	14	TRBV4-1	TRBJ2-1	TGCGCCAGCAGCCAAGATTCCTCCTACAATGAGCAGTTCTTC	CASSQDSSYNEQFF
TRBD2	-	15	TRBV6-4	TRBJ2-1	TGTGCCAGCAGAATGATAGCGGGGGGGCCCAATGAGCAGTTCTTC	CASRMIAGGPNEQFF
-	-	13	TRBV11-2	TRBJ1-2	TGTGCCAGCACCCTCGCTCAGGGTGTGGGCTACACCTTC	CASTLAQGVGYTF
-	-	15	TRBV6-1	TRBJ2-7	TGTGCCAGCAGGGTGTTGGGGGAAACGGGGTACGAGCAGTACTTC	CASRVLGETGYEQYF
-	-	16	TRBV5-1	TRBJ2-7	TGCGCCAGCAGTCGGGGTACCGGGGGCAAGCTGGGGGAGCAGTACTTC	CASSRGTGGKLGEQYF
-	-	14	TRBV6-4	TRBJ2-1	TGTGCCAGCAGCATTAGCGGAGGGAGCAATGAGCAGTTCTTC	CASSISGGSNEQFF
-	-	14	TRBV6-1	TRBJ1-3	TGTGGGGAGGCAGGGGAAGGGAGTGGAAACACCATATATTTT	CGEAGEGSGNTIYF
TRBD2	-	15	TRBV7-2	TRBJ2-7	TGTGCCAGCAGCTTACAATCGGGACTAGAAAACGAGCAGTACTTC	CASSLQSGLENEQYF
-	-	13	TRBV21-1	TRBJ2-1	TGTGCCAGCATATGGCGGCAGGACAATGAGCAGTTCTTC	CASIWRQDNEQFF
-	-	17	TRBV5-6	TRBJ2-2	TGTGCCAGCAGCTTGGTTTGGGACATAGTTCGGGCCGGGGAGCTGTTTTTT	CASSLVWDIVRAGELFF
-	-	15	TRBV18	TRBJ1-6	TGTGCCAGCTCACCCGACCGGAGGTATAATTCACCCCTCCACTTT	CASSPDRRYNSPLHF
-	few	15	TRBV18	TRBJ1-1	TGTGCCAGCTCACCGAATTTAGAGGGGGGCACTGAAGCTTTCTTT	CASSPNLEGGTEAFF
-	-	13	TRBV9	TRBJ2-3	TGTGCCAGCAGCGTTATTGGGGAAGATACGCAGTATTTT	CASSVIGEDTQYF
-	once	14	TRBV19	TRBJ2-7	TGTGCCAGTAGTAGAGCCTATAGCTCCTACGAGCAGTACTTC	CASSRAYSSYEQYF
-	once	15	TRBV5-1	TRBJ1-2	TGCGCCAGCAGCGCTATGGACACCTTGGGAGGGGGCTACACCTTC	CASSAMDTLGGGYTF
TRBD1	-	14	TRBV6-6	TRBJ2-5	TGTGCCAGCAAGGGGCCAGGGGGCATGGAGACCCAGTACTTC	CASKGPGGMETQYF
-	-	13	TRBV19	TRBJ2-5	TGTGCCAGTAGTACCTCAGACCAAGAGACCCAGTACTTC	CASSTSDQETQYF
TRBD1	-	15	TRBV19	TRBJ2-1	TGTGCCAGTAGTCCAAGACAGGGGGCGAAGGATGAGCAGTTCTTC	CASSPRQGAKDEQFF
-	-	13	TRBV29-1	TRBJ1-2	TGCAGCGCTACGGGACCGCTTAACTATGGCTACACCTTC	CSATGPLNYGYTF
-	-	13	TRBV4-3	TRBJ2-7	TGCGCCAGCAGCCAACTACAGGGTGGCCAGCAGTACTTC	CASSQLQGGQQYF
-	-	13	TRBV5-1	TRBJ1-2	TGCGCCAGCAGCTTGGCCCTCAGCGACGGCTACACCTTC	CASSLALSDGYTF
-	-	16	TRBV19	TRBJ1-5	TGTGCCAGTAGTATAGTGGGGCCTGTAAGCAATCAGCCCCAGCATTTT	CASSIVGPVSNQPQHF
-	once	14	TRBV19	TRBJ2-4	TGTGCCAGTAGGAAACAGGACGGCAAAAACATTCAGTACTTC	CASRKQDGKNIQYF
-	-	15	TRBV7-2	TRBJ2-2	TGTGCCAGCAGCTTAAACGCGGGGAACACCGGGGAGCTGTTTTTT	CASSLNAGNTGELFF
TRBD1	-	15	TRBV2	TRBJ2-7	TGTGCCAGCAGGGGCGTGGACAGGGTAAGGTACGAGCAGTACTTC	CASRGVDRVRYEQYF
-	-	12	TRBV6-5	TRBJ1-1	TGTGCCAGCAACCGAGGGGACACTGAAGCTTTCTTT	CASNRGDTEAFF
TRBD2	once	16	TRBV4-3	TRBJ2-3	TGCGCCAGCAGCCAAGATCTAGCGGGGGGCACAGATACGCAGTATTTT	CASSQDLAGGTDTQYF
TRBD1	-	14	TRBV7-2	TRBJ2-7	TGTGCCAGCAGCTTAGGGGGACAGCTCTACGAGCAGTACTTC	CASSLGGQLYEQYF
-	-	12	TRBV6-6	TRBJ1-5	TGTGCCAGCAGTTACGCGGGAGAGCCCCAGCATTTT	CASSYAGEPQHF
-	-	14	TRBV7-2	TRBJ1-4	TGTGCCAGCAGCTTAGGGGGCAGGGGTGAAAAACTGTTTTTT	CASSLGGRGEKLFF
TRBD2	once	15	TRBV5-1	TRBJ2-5	TGCGCCAGCAGCTTAGCGGGACTAATATCGGAGACCCAGTACTTC	CASSLAGLISETQYF
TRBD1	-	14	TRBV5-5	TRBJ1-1	TGTGCCAGCAGCTTGGTGACAGGGCCCACTGAAGCTTTCTTT	CASSLVTGPTEAFF
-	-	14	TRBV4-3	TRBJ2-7	TGCGCCAGCAGCCCCCAGACAGGAATCGGCGAGCAGTACTTC	CASSPQTGIGEQYF
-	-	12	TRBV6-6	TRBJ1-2	TGTGCCAGCAGTGGGGGCGCCTATGGCTACACCTTC	CASSGGAYGYTF